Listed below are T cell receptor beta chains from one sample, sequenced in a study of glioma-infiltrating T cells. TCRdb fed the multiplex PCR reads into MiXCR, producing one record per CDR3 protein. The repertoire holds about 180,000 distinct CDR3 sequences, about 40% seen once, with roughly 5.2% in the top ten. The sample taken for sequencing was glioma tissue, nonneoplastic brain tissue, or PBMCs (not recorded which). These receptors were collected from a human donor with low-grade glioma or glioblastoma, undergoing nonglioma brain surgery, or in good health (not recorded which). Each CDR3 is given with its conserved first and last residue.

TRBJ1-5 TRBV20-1 CSARVQHDYQPQHF
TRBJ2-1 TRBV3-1 CASSQGPSAGIYYNEQFF
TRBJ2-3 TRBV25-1 CASRVTGLTGTDTQYF
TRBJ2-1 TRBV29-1 CSIDGHTYNNEQFF
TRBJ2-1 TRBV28 CASSLLGLAEGAAEQFF
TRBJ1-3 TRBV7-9 CASRLTWGNTIYF
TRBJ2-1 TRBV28 CASSPNLGEQFF
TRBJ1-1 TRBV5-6 CASSRDRDNEAFF
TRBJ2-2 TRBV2 CASKGGPGELFF
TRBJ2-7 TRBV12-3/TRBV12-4 CASSLQGRSYYEQYF
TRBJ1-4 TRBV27 CASHRAPQNF
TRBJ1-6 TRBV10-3 CAISESGVNGSYNSPLHF
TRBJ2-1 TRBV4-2 CASSQVQQGRNEQFF
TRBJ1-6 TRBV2 CASSERQYNSPLHF
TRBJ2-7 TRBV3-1 CASSQGWRAIYEQYF
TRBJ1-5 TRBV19 CASRRTENQPQHF
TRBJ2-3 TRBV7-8 CASSLQQTDTQYF
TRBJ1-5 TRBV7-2 CASSLGGVGNQPQHF
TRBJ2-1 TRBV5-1 CASRQERDEQFF
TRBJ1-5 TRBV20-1 CSARSPAGRRVVQPQHF
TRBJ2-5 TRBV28 CASSTSTSGLQETQYF
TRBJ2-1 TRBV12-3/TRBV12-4 CASSLSWSRTGSYNEQFF
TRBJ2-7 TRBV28 CASSSHNSGSYEQYF